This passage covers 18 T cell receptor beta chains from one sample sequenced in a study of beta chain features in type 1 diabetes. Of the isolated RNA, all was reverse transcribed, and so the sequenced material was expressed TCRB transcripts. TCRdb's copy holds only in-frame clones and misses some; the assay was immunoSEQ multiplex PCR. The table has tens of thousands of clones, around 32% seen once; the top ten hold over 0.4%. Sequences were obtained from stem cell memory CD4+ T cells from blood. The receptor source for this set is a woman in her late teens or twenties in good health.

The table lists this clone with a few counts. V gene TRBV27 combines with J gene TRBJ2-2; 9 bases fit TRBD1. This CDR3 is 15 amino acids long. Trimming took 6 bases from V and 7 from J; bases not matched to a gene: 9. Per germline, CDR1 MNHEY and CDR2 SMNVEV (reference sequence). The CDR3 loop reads CASSPAQGAYGELFF. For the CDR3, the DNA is TGTGCCAGCAGCCCAGCACAGGGGGCATACGGGGAGCTGTTTTTT.

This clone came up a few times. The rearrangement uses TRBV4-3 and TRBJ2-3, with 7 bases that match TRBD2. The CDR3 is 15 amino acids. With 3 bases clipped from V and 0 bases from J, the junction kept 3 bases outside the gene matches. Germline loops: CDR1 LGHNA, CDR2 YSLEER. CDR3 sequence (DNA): TGCGCCAGCAGCCAGCGGGGGTTAAGCACAGATACGCAGTATTTT. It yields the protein CASSQRGLSTDTQYF.

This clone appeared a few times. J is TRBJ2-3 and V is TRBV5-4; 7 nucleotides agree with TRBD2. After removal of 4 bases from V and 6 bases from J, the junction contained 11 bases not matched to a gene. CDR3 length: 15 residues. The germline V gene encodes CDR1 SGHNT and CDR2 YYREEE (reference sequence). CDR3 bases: TGTGCCAGCAGCGGTGGACTAGATCTTTTGGATACGCAGTATTTT. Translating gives CASSGGLDLLDTQYF. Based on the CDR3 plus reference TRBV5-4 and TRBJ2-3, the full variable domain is ETGVTQSPTHLIKTRGQQVTLRCSSQSGHNTVSWYQQALGQGPQFIFQYYREEENGRGNFPPRFSGLQFPNYSSELNVNALELDDSALYLCASSGGLDLLDTQYFGPGTRLTVL.

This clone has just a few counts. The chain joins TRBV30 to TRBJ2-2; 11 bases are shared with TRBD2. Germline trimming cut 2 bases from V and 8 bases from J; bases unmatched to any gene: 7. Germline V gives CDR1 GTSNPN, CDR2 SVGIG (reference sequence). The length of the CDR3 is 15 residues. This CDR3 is CAWSPGLAVPGELFF. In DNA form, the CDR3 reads TGTGCCTGGAGTCCGGGACTAGCGGTTCCGGGGGAGCTGTTTTTT.

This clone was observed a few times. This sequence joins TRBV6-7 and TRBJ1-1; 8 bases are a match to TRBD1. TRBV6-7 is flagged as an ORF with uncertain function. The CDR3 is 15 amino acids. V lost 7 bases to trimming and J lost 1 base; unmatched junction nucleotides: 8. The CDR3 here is CASTPATGENTEAFF. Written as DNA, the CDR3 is TGTGCCAGCACCCCAGCGACAGGGGAGAACACTGAAGCTTTCTTT.

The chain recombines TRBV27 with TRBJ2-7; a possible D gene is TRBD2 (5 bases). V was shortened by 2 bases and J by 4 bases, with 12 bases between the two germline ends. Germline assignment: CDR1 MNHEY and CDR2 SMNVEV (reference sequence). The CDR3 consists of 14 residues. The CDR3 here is CASSLTPPGYEQYF. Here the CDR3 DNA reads TGTGCCAGCAGTTTAACCCCCCCGGGGTACGAGCAGTACTTC.

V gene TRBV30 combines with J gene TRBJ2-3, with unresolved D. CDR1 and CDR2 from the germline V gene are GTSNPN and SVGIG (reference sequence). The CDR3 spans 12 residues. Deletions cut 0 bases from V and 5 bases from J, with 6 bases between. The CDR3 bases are TGTGCCTGGAGTGTACTGCGAGATACGCAGTATTTT. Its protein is CAWSVLRDTQYF.

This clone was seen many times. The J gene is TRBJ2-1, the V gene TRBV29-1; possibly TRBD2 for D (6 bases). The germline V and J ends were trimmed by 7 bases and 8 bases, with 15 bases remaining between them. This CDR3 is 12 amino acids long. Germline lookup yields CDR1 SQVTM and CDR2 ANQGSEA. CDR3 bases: TGCAGCGCCGCCGGCGGGACCTATGAGCAGTTCTTC. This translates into CSAAGGTYEQFF.

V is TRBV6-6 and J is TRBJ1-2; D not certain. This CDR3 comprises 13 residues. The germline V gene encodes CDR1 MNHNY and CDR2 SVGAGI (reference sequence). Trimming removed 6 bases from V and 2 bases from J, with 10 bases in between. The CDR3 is CASSMGGNYGYTF. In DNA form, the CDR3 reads TGTGCCAGCAGCATGGGAGGGAACTATGGCTACACCTTC.

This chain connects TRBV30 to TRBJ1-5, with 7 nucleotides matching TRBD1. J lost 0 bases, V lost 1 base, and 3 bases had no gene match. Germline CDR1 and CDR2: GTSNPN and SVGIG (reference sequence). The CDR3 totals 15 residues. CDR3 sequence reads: CAWSEGTDSNQPQHF. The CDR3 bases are TGTGCCTGGAGTGAGGGGACAGATAGCAATCAGCCCCAGCATTTT.

In DNA, the CDR3 is TGTGCCAGCAGCCAAGAAACCAGGGGGCCCTACGAGCAGTACTTC. Its translation is CASSQETRGPYEQYF. The V call is TRBV4-2, the J call TRBJ2-7; 8 bases fit TRBD1. There are 15 residues in the CDR3. The V gene end was trimmed by 0 bases and the J gene end by 2 bases; junction bases not matched to a gene: 3. Looked up from germline, CDR1 is LGHNA and CDR2 is YNFKEQ.

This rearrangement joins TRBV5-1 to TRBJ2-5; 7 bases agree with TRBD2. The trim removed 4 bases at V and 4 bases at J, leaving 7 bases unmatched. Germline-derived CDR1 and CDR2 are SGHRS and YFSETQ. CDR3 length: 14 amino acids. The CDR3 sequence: CASSRLTGGETQYF. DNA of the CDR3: TGCGCCAGCAGCCGCTTAACGGGGGGAGAGACCCAGTACTTC.

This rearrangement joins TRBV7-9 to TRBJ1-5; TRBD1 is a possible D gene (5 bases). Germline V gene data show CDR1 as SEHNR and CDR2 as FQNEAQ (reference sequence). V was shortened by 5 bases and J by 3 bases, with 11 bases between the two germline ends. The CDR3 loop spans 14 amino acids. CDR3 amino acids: CASSPETVNQPQHF. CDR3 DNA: TGTGCCAGCAGCCCCGAGACAGTCAATCAGCCCCAGCATTTT.

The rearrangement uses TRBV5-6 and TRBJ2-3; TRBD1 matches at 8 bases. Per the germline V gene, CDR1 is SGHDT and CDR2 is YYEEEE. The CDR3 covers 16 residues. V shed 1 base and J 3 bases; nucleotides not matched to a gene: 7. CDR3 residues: CASSLSTGGVTDTQYF. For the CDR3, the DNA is TGTGCCAGCAGCTTGTCTACAGGGGGAGTGACAGATACGCAGTATTTT.

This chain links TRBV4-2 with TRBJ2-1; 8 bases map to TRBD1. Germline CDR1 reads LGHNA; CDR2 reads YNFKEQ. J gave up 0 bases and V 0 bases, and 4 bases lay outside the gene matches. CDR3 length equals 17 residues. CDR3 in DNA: TGTGCCAGCAGCCAAGATCGTACAGGGGGCTCCTACAATGAGCAGTTCTTC. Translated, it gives CASSQDRTGGSYNEQFF.

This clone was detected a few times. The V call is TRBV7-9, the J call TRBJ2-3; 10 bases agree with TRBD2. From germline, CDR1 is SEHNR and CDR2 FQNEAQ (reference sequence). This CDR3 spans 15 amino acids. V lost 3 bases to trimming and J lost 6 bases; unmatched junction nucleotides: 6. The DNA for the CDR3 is TGTGCCAGCAGCTTCCTAGCGGGAGCTGGGGATACGCAGTATTTT. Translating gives CASSFLAGAGDTQYF.

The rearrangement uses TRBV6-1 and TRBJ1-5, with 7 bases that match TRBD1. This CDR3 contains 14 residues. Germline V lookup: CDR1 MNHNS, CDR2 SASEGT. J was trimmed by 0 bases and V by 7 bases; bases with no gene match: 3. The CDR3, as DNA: TGTGCCAGCACTGGGACAGTTAGCAATCAGCCCCAGCATTTT. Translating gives CASTGTVSNQPQHF.

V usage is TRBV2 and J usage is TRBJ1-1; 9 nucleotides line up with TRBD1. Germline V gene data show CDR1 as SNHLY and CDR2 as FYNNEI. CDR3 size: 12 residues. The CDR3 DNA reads TGTGCTGGCGGGGGACAGGGAGCTGAAGCTTTCTTT. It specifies CAGGGQGAEAFF.